This T cell receptor (beta chain) was sequenced for a study of T cells in Graves' hyperthyroidism and ophthalmopathy. Whole-study context: The initial diagnosis was the point when peripheral blood was collected, ahead of any treatment.

RNA transcripts yielded amplified TCR beta CDR3 regions. HTBI primers were the set used in a first-round RT-PCR of the TCR CDR3. TCRdb redid the calling of the multiplex PCR reads with MiXCR, one entry per CDR3 protein. This repertoire shows 650,000 to 850,000 distinct CDR3 sequences, about 19% found once; its top ten account for 16%. This clonotype was recorded at least ten times. Fresh peripheral blood, approximately 10 ml, yielded the PBMCs. V lost 2 bases and J 7 bases, leaving 5 bases between the germline ends. There are 12 residues in the CDR3. Per germline, CDR1 MNHEY and CDR2 SVGEGT. This TCR was sampled from a woman aged 50 to 65 with Graves' hyperthyroidism that later progressed to Graves' ophthalmopathy. V is TRBV6-2 or TRBV6-3 and J is TRBJ2-2; D remains ambiguous. The sequenced material came from blood. The CDR3 DNA sequence: TGTGCCAGCAGTTACGGCGGCGGGGAGCTGTTTTTT. Translation: CASSYGGGELFF.